Below, 17 T cell receptor beta chains from the same sample are listed, as sequenced in a study of T-cell memory formation after mild COVID-19. TCRdb passed the 5' RACE reads through MiXCR, listing each CDR3 protein once. This table has some 200,000 distinct CDR3 sequences, over 7.5% appearing once. The specimen sequenced was PBMCs or a T cell subset sorted from them (not recorded which). Every receptor here comes from a man aged 18 to 30 who had mild COVID-19 (a few samples of this study predate the infection). Cell type and time point are not known.

This clonotype was counted ten times or more. The chain recombines TRBV4-3 with TRBJ2-3; 9 nucleotides agree with TRBD2. V lost 0 bases and J lost 2; bases outside the gene matches: 12. From germline, CDR1 is LGHNA and CDR2 YSLEER. The CDR3 covers 19 residues. CDR3 sequence reads: CASSQDTPSGGGATDTQYF. Written as DNA, the CDR3 is TGCGCCAGCAGCCAAGACACCCCGTCTGGCGGGGGGGCCACAGATACGCAGTATTTT.

This clonotype was detected many times. This rearrangement joins TRBV5-1 to TRBJ2-5, with D maybe TRBD1 (6 bases). Germline CDR1 SGHRS, CDR2 YFSETQ. CDR3 length equals 14 residues. V was shortened by 4 bases and J by 2 bases, with 12 bases between the two germline ends. CDR3 region: CASSVRDTQETQYF. Written as DNA, the CDR3 is TGCGCCAGCAGCGTGAGGGACACTCAAGAGACCCAGTACTTC. Complete variable domain (other parts from reference TRBV5-1 and TRBJ2-5): KAGVTQTPRYLIKTRGQQVTLSCSPISGHRSVSWYQQTPGQGLQFLFEYFSETQRNKGNFPGRFSGRQFSNSRSEMNVSTLELGDSALYLCASSVRDTQETQYFGPGTRLLVL.

The chain combines TRBV20-1 with TRBJ1-5; a weak D match, TRBD1 (6 bases). V gave up 4 bases and J gave up 3 bases, with 13 bases separating them. The CDR3 totals 14 residues. The germline gives CDR1 DFQATT, CDR2 SNEGSKA (reference sequence). Here the CDR3 DNA reads TGCAGTGCTAATACCGGGACACTCAATCAGCCCCAGCATTTT. This encodes CSANTGTLNQPQHF.

This clonotype showed up just a few times. The genes are TRBV5-1 and TRBJ2-5; the match to TRBD2 covers 11 bases. Germline V gives CDR1 SGHRS, CDR2 YFSETQ. This CDR3 region has 14 residues. The trim removed 7 bases at V and 3 bases at J, leaving 5 bases unmatched. CDR3 coding DNA: TGCGCCAGCGCCCCGGGACTAGCGGAAGAGACCCAGTACTTC. Protein sequence: CASAPGLAEETQYF.

J is TRBJ2-7 and V is TRBV7-8; no clear D. Germline CDR1 SGHVS, CDR2 FQNEAQ. The CDR3 contains 20 residues. V dropped 3 bases and J dropped 0 bases, with 27 bases sitting between them. The CDR3 protein is CASSFSKPRTDGIVSYEQYF. The CDR3 DNA sequence: TGTGCCAGCAGCTTCTCCAAACCCCGGACGGACGGAATAGTCTCCTACGAGCAGTACTTC.

This clonotype was observed a few times. The chain links TRBV13 to TRBJ2-7, with D maybe TRBD1 (5 bases). The CDR3 loop spans 14 amino acids. Germline-derived CDR1 and CDR2 are PRHDT and FYEKMQ (reference sequence). V lost 3 bases and J lost 2, with 11 bases in between. The CDR3 reads CASSLGAGTYEQYV. In DNA, the CDR3 is TGTGCCAGCAGCTTGGGTGCAGGGACCTACGAGCAGTACGTC.

This clonotype was seen at least ten times. The chain has TRBV5-1 and TRBJ2-1, with 10 nucleotides matching TRBD1. Trimming removed 4 bases from V and 4 bases from J; junction bases left unmatched: 5. The CDR3 loop spans 15 amino acids. The germline V gene encodes CDR1 SGHRS and CDR2 YFSETQ. CDR3 nucleotide sequence: TGCGCCAGCAGCCTGACAGGGGGCGCTTACAATGAGCAGTTCTTC. It is translated as CASSLTGGAYNEQFF.

The J gene is TRBJ2-5, the V gene TRBV12-3 or TRBV12-4; D possibly corresponds to TRBD1 (7 bases). The CDR3 loop spans 14 amino acids. Trimming removed 5 bases from V and 2 bases from J, with 12 bases in between. For the CDR3, the DNA is TGTGCCAGCAGTGCAGGGGGGATACAAGAGACCCAGTACTTC. Translated: CASSAGGIQETQYF.

At least ten counts were recorded for this clonotype. This sequence joins TRBV7-9 and TRBJ2-5; possible D gene TRBD2, 6 bases. This CDR3 is built from 14 residues. Germline CDR1 SEHNR, CDR2 FQNEAQ (reference sequence). V dropped 5 bases and J dropped 3 bases, with 13 bases sitting between them. CDR3 region: CASSRDSPKETQYF. CDR3 nucleotides: TGTGCCAGCAGCCGGGACTCGCCTAAAGAGACCCAGTACTTC.

This clonotype was counted between two and nine times. This chain uses TRBV20-1 with TRBJ2-7; perhaps TRBD1 as D (5 bases). In germline, CDR1 is DFQATT, CDR2 SNEGSKA (reference sequence). Trimming removed 6 bases from V and 6 bases from J, with 21 bases in between. The CDR3 length is 14 residues. The CDR3 spells CSAHFPGFQGEQYF. DNA for the CDR3: TGCAGTGCCCACTTCCCGGGCTTCCAGGGCGAGCAGTACTTC.

This clonotype appeared a few times. The chain has TRBV5-1 and TRBJ2-1, with D uncertain. Trimming cost V 4 bases and J 3 bases, with 11 bases left between them. This CDR3 region has 14 residues. Germline lookup yields CDR1 SGHRS and CDR2 YFSETQ. The CDR3: CASSPGGLYNEQFF. The CDR3 DNA is TGCGCCAGCAGCCCCGGTGGCCTCTACAATGAGCAGTTCTTC.

This clonotype was counted only a few times. The chain recombines TRBV4-3 with TRBJ2-5; TRBD1 aligns across 10 bases. The CDR3 spans 20 residues. The ends lost 0 bases at V and 4 bases at J; junction bases unmatched: 17. CDR1 LGHNA and CDR2 YSLEER come from the germline V gene. The CDR3 DNA reads as TGCGCCAGCAGCCAAGATCCCGGACAGGGGGTGGTTCTTGCTGGAGAGACCCAGTACTTC. Its protein is CASSQDPGQGVVLAGETQYF.

This sequence joins TRBV6-2 or TRBV6-3 and TRBJ1-5, with a possible D match to TRBD1 (5 bases). Looked up from germline, CDR1 is MNHEY and CDR2 is SVGEGT. The CDR3 has 12 residues. Trimming left V 3 bases short and J 14 bases short, with 14 bases between. The CDR3 DNA is TGTGCCAGCAGTTATCGGGAAGGGGTGAAGCATTTT. Protein: CASSYREGVKHF.

The chain uses TRBV12-3 or TRBV12-4 and TRBJ1-2; D remains unclear. This CDR3 spans 15 amino acids. Trimming took 1 base from V and 8 from J, leaving 17 bases between them. The DNA of the CDR3 is TGTGCCAGCAGTTTAGGAGAGGGCGGCCTAACCGGCTACACCTTC. This sequence encodes CASSLGEGGLTGYTF.

This clonotype was counted a few times. The rearrangement uses TRBV4-2 and TRBJ1-3; D not certain. CDR3 length equals 17 residues. Germline CDR1 LGHNA, CDR2 YNFKEQ. Trimming removed 0 bases at V and 2 bases at J, with 14 bases between. The DNA for the CDR3 is TGTGCCAGCAGCCAAGAACGCGTGAGGACGGCTGGAAACACCATATATTTT. The encoded protein is CASSQERVRTAGNTIYF.

This sequence joins TRBV3-1 and TRBJ1-5; the D gene is possibly TRBD1 (5 bases). V was pared by 1 base and J by 7 bases, with 11 bases between. This CDR3 comprises 14 residues. The V gene's germline CDR1 is LGHDT and CDR2 YNNKEL (reference sequence). The CDR3 loop reads CASSQALGGQPQHF. The CDR3 DNA sequence: TGTGCCAGCAGCCAAGCACTCGGGGGGCAGCCCCAGCATTTT.

The chain joins TRBV2 to TRBJ2-2; D gene unclear. Germline V gene lookup returns CDR1 SNHLY and CDR2 FYNNEI. V lost 4 bases and J lost 3, with 12 bases in between. The CDR3 runs to 15 residues. The CDR3 DNA is TGTGCCAGCAGTGGAGTCCAGGTGGACACCGGGGAGCTGTTTTTT. Translation gives CASSGVQVDTGELFF.